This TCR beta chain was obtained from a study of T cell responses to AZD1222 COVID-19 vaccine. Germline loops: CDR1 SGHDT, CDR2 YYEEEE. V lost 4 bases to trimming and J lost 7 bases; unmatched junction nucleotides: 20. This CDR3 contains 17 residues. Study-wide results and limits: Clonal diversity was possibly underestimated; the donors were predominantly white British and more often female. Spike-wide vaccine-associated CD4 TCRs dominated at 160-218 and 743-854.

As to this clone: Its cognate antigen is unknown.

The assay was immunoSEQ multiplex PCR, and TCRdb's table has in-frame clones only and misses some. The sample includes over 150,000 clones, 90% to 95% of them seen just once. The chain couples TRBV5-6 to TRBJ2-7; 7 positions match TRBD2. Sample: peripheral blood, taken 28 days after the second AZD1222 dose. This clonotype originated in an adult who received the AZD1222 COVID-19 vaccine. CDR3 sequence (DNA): TGTGCCAGCAGCGACACGAGGAGGCGGGAGCGCTCCGGGGAGCAGTACTTC. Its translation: CASSDTRRRERSGEQYF.